The clone carrying this T cell receptor (beta chain) occurred many times. This CDR3 comprises 17 residues. Germline CDR1 is LGHNA and CDR2 is YSLEER. The ends were cut back, 5 bases at V and 0 bases at J, with 19 bases in the middle. The data were taken from a study of blood T cell repertoires in COVID-19. For the study at large: The United States, Italy and Spain were the sources of the acute and convalescent COVID-19 samples. From T cells, B-cell-depleted T cells, or PBMCs came the material, which was cDNA or gDNA.

As processed by the authors: Nucleated cell number was recorded as an estimate derived from reference gene primer amplification. Clones were read by immunoSEQ multiplex PCR, and TCRdb kept only the in-frame ones, dropping some. D and trimming were read from the DNA, whereas the V and J calls and clone size are those reported in that table. The sample holds 200,000 to 250,000 clones, approximately 82% seen once. This TCR was recovered from a woman aged 80 or older with acute or convalescent COVID-19. What was sequenced was peripheral blood. The V gene is TRBV4-3, the J gene TRBJ1-2, with D maybe TRBD1 (5 bases). The CDR3 region has the DNA TGCGCCAGCAGCTCCTCTTACGGACAACTGCCTAACTATGGCTACACCTTC. This translates into CASSSSYGQLPNYGYTF.